This entry concerns a single T cell receptor beta chain. This specimen belongs to a study of blood T cell repertoires in COVID-19. Study context: Both acute and convalescent COVID-19 samples were obtained from the United States, Italy and Spain.

Assay used: immunoSEQ multiplex PCR; TCRdb lists only in-frame clones, some missing. The sample records 200,000 to 250,000 clones, roughly 84% being singletons. The germline CDR1 and CDR2 sequences are LNHDA and SQIVND (reference sequence). V lost 7 bases, J lost 0 bases, and 10 bases lay in between. The CDR3 runs 14 residues. This receptor was obtained from a woman aged 80 or over with acute or convalescent COVID-19. V gene TRBV19 combines with J gene TRBJ1-5; D remains unclear. The sample taken for sequencing was peripheral blood. CDR3 amino acids: CASKGDYSNQPQHF. CDR3 bases: TGTGCCAGTAAGGGAGACTATAGCAATCAGCCCCAGCATTTT.